This TCR beta chain was profiled in a study of shared clonotypes between healthy human individuals. Genomic DNA (from each subset) was split evenly across several immunoSEQ plates. Generated by immunoSEQ multiplex PCR, the TCRdb table keeps only in-frame clones and is missing some. Altogether about 2.2 million clones are present, just under 95% being singletons, with the ten largest covering less than 2%. It was CD45RO-negative cells, positively selected for CCR7, that made up naive CD8 cells, with terminally differentiated effector memory CD45RA+ cells excluded. Healthy HIV-negative adults without recent acute infections or vaccinations served as donors. With respect to this clone: Its target is not known.

Overall study results and limits: Large sequencing depth failed to make sorted-subset sequencing complete, rarefaction showed.

V was cut by 0 bases and J by 5 bases, with 14 bases left in between. The CDR3 runs to 15 residues. Germline loops: CDR1 SGDLS, CDR2 YYNGEE. Sequences were obtained from naive CD8+ T cells from PBMCs. The chain uses TRBV9 and TRBJ2-5, with a tentative D call TRBD2 (6 bases). The receptor comes from a man aged 18 to 30 in good health. Some clones in this sample may be carry-over from other donors' samples. The CDR3 DNA reads as TGTGCCAGCAGCGTAGCGGGAGTTGGTGCGGAGACCCAGTACTTC. This codes for CASSVAGVGAETQYF.